This T cell receptor (beta chain) came from a study of shared clonotypes between healthy human individuals. V dropped 0 bases and J dropped 7 bases, with 13 bases sitting between them. The CDR3 is made up of 14 amino acids. Per germline, CDR1 SGHDT and CDR2 YYEEEE. Subsets obtained from CD4+ cells comprised CD45RA+ naive and CD45RA-negative memory cells. Method: immunoSEQ multiplex PCR; TCRdb's copy keeps in-frame clones and lacks some. The repertoire holds more than 2,000,000 clones, with just over 90% as singletons. Sequencing was carried out using naive CD4+ T cells sorted from blood. Documented subset: CD45RA+ positively selected. The sequence was obtained from a man aged 18 to 30 in good health. The chain uses TRBV5-6 and TRBJ1-2; D gene ambiguous. Here the CDR3 reads CASSLAGPYPGYTF. CDR3 nucleotide sequence: TGTGCCAGCAGCTTGGCCGGGCCTTATCCTGGCTACACCTTC.